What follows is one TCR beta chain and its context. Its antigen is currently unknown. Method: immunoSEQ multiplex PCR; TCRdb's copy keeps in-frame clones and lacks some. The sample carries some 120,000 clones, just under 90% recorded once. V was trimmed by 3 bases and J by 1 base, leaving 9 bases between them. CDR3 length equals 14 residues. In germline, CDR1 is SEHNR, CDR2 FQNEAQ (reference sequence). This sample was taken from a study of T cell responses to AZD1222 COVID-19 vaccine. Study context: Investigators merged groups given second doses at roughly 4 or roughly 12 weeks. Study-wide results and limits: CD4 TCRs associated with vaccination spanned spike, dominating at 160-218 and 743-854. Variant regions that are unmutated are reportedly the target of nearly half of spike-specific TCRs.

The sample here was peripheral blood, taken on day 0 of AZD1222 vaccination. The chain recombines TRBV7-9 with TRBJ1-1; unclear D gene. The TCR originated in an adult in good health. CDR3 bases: TGTGCCAGCAGCTTGGGAGGACCGAACACTGAAGCTTTCTTT. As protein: CASSLGGPNTEAFF.